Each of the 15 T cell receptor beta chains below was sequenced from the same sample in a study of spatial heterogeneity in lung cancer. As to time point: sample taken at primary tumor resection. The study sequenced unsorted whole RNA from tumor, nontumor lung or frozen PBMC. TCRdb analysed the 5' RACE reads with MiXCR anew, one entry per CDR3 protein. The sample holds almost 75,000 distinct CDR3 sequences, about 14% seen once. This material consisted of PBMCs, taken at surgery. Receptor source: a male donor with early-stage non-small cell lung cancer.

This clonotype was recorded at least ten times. The CDR3 DNA reads as TGTGCCAGCAGCTTTGTGAATGAGCAGTTCTTC. It translates to CASSFVNEQFF. J is TRBJ2-1 and V is TRBV14; D call uncertain. The CDR3 extends over 11 amino acids. Looked up from germline, CDR1 is SGHDN and CDR2 is FVKESK. Trimming removed 5 bases at V and 7 bases at J, with 6 bases between.

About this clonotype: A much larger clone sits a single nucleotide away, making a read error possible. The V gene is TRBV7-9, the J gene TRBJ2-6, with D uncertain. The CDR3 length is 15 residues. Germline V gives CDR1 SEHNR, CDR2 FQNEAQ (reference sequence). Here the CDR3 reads CASSFPVSGTNVLTF. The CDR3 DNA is TGTGCCAGCAGCTTCCCCGTGTCTGGGACCAACGTCCTGACTTTC.

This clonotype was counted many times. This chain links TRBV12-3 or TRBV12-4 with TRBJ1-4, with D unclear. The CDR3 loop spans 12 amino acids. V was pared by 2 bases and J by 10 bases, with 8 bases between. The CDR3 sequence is CASSLTLGKLFF. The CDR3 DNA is TGTGCCAGCAGTTTAACTTTGGGAAAACTGTTTTTT.

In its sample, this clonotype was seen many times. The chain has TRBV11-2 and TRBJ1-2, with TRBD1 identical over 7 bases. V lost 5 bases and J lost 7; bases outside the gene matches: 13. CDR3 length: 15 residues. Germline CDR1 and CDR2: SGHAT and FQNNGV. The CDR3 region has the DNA TGTGCCAGCAGCCCAACGACCGGACAGGACGCTGGCTACACCTTC. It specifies CASSPTTGQDAGYTF.

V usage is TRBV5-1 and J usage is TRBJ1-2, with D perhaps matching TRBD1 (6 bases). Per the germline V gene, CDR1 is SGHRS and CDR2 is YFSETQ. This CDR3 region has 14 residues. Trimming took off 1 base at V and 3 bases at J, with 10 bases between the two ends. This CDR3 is CASSLTDSDYGYTF. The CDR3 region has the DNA TGCGCCAGCAGCTTGACGGACAGCGACTATGGCTACACCTTC. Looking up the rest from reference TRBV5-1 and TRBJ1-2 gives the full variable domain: KAGVTQTPRYLIKTRGQQVTLSCSPISGHRSVSWYQQTPGQGLQFLFEYFSETQRNKGNFPGRFSGRQFSNSRSEMNVSTLELGDSALYLCASSLTDSDYGYTFGSGTRLTVV.

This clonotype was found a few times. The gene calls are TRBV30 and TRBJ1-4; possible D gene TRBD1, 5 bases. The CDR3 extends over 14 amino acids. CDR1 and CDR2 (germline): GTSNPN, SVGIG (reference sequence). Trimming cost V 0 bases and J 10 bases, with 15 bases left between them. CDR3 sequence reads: CAWSVPGLSGKLFF. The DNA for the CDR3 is TGTGCCTGGAGTGTACCAGGGCTAAGTGGAAAACTGTTTTTT.

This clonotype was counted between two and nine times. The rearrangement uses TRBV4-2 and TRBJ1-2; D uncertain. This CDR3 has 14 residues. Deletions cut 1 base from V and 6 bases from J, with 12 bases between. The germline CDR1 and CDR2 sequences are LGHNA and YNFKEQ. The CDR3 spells CASSQGSGGDGYTF. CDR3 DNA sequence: TGTGCCAGCAGCCAAGGGTCGGGAGGAGATGGCTACACCTTC.

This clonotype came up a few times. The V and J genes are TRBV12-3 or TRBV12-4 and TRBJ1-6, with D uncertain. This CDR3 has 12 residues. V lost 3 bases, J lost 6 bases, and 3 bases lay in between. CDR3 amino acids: CASSFPNSPLHF. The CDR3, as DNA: TGTGCCAGCAGTTTCCCTAATTCACCCCTCCACTTT.

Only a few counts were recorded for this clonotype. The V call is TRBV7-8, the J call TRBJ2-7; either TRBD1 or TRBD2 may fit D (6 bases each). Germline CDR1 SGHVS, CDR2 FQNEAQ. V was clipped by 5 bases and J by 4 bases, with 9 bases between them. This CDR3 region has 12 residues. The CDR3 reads CASSRRGYEQYF. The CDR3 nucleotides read TGTGCCAGCAGCCGGAGGGGGTACGAGCAGTACTTC.

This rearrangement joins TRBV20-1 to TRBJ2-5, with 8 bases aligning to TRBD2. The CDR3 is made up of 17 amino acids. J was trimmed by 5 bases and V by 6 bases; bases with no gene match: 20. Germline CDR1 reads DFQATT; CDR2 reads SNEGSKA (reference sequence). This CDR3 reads CSAGINAGGLNWETQYF. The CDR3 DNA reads TGCAGTGCGGGCATCAATGCGGGGGGCTTGAATTGGGAGACCCAGTACTTC.

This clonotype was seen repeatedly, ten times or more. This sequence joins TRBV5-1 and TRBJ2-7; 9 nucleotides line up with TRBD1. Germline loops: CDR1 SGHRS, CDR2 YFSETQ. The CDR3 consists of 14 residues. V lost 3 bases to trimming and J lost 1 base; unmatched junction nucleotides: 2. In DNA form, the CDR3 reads TGCGCCAGCAGCTATGGGACAGGGTCCTACGAGCAGTACTTC. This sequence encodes CASSYGTGSYEQYF.

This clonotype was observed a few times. CDR3 loop: CASSPRQSYNEQFF. The CDR3 nucleotides are TGTGCCAGCAGTCCAAGACAGAGTTACAATGAGCAGTTCTTC. The chain joins TRBV27 to TRBJ2-1; D possibly corresponds to TRBD1 (5 bases). The CDR3 loop spans 14 amino acids. V dropped 5 bases and J dropped 4 bases, with 12 bases sitting between them. The germline gives CDR1 MNHEY, CDR2 SMNVEV (reference sequence).

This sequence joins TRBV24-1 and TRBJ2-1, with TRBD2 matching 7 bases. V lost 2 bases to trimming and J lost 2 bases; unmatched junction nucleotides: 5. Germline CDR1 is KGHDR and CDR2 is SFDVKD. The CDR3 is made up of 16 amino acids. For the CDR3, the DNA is TGTGCCACCAGTGATTCTCTAGCGGATACCTACAATGAGCAGTTCTTC. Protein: CATSDSLADTYNEQFF.

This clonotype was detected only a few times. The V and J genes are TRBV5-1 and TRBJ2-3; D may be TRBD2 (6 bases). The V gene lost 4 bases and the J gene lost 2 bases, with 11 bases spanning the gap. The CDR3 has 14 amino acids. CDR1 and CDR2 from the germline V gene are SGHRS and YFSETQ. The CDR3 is CASSVADITDTQYF. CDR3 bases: TGCGCCAGCAGCGTAGCGGATATCACAGATACGCAGTATTTT.

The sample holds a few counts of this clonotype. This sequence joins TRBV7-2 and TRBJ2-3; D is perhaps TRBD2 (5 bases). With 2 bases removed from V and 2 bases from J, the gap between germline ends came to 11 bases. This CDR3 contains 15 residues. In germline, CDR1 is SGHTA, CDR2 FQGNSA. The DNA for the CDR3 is TGTGCCAGCAGCTTATTGAGAGCGGACACAGATACGCAGTATTTT. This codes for CASSLLRADTDTQYF.